These 12 T cell receptor beta chains were sequenced from one sample in a study of T cell responses to AZD1222 COVID-19 vaccine. Data came from immunoSEQ multiplex PCR; TCRdb stores just in-frame clones and leaves some out. The sample consists of 65,000 to 75,000 clones, around 82% of them appearing once. Sequences were derived from peripheral blood, sampled 28 days after the second AZD1222 dose. These receptors originate from an adult who received the AZD1222 COVID-19 vaccine.

V and J are TRBV7-9 and TRBJ1-1; tentative D call: TRBD1 (6 bases). The CDR3 runs to 13 residues. Germline V gene sequence: CDR1 SEHNR, CDR2 FQNEAQ (reference sequence). Trimming removed 5 bases from V and 5 bases from J, with 12 bases in between. CDR3 coding DNA: TGTGCCAGCAGCCTAAATACAGGGACTGAAGCTTTCTTT. Encoded protein: CASSLNTGTEAFF.

The chain couples TRBV28 to TRBJ2-2; D perhaps matches TRBD2 (6 bases). The CDR3 totals 15 residues. V was shortened by 2 bases and J by 6 bases, with 13 bases between the two germline ends. CDR1 and CDR2 from the germline V gene are MDHEN and SYDVKM. The CDR3 loop is CASSLRTMGAGELFF. DNA of the CDR3: TGTGCCAGCAGTTTAAGGACTATGGGGGCCGGGGAGCTGTTTTTT.

This clone has just one count. V is TRBV9 and J is TRBJ1-1; tentative D call: TRBD1 (5 bases). This CDR3 comprises 13 residues. From germline, CDR1 is SGDLS and CDR2 YYNGEE. V lost 7 bases, J lost 3 bases, and 13 bases lay in between. In DNA, the CDR3 is TGTGCCAGCGGGACCTTTAGTCACACTGAAGCTTTCTTT. It encodes CASGTFSHTEAFF.

The V call is TRBV18, the J call TRBJ1-1; TRBD1 matches at 7 bases. Germline V gene lookup returns CDR1 KGHSH and CDR2 LQKENI. The CDR3 is made up of 14 amino acids. Trimming removed 1 base from V and 12 bases from J; junction bases left unmatched: 11. This CDR3 is CASSPRKGQGDSFF. The CDR3 DNA is TGTGCCAGCTCACCACGGAAGGGGCAGGGGGACTCTTTCTTT.

J is TRBJ2-1 and V is TRBV15; no clear D. Per germline, CDR1 LNHNV and CDR2 YYDKDF (reference sequence). The germline V and J ends were trimmed by 8 bases and 2 bases, with 13 bases remaining between them. The CDR3 is made up of 14 amino acids. Here the CDR3 DNA reads TGTGCCACCCATCAGAGTACCGCCTACAATGAGCAGTTCTTC. It encodes CATHQSTAYNEQFF.

This chain uses TRBV5-6 with TRBJ1-1; D ambiguous. The CDR3 has 14 amino acids. V shed 3 bases and J shed 3 bases, with 12 bases lying between them. From germline, CDR1 is SGHDT and CDR2 YYEEEE. The CDR3 is CASSYLRGDTEAFF. The DNA of the CDR3 is TGTGCCAGCAGCTACCTGCGTGGGGACACTGAAGCTTTCTTT.

This chain uses TRBV5-1 with TRBJ1-1; no reliable D call. Trimming took off 1 base at V and 7 bases at J, with 17 bases between the two ends. This CDR3 is 15 amino acids long. Germline-derived CDR1 and CDR2 are SGHRS and YFSETQ. The CDR3 sequence is CASSLSLGESSEAFF. Here the CDR3 DNA reads TGCGCCAGCAGCTTGAGCCTGGGTGAGTCCAGTGAAGCTTTCTTT.

This clone is medium-sized in the sample. The chain combines TRBV12-3 or TRBV12-4 with TRBJ2-3; D uncertain. This CDR3 has 11 amino acids. The V and J ends lost 7 bases and 2 bases respectively, with 4 bases between them. CDR3 bases: TGTGCCAGCACCAACACAGATACGCAGTATTTT. Residues: CASTNTDTQYF.

The chain uses TRBV6-5 and TRBJ2-5; D is ambiguous. Per the germline V gene, CDR1 is MNHEY and CDR2 is SVGAGI. There are 10 residues in the CDR3. V lost 8 bases, J lost 7 bases, and 8 bases lay in between. The CDR3 protein is CASSLGTQYF. In nucleotides, the CDR3 is TGTGCCAGCTCTCTGGGGACCCAGTACTTC.

This clone has a single count. This chain joins TRBV5-1 and TRBJ2-2; 9 bases are shared with TRBD1. CDR3 length: 15 amino acids. V dropped 0 bases and J dropped 5; count of bases not matched to a gene: 2. Germline V gene sequence: CDR1 SGHRS, CDR2 YFSETQ. CDR3 sequence: CASSLGTGVTGELFF. For the CDR3, the DNA is TGCGCCAGCAGCTTGGGGACAGGGGTGACCGGGGAGCTGTTTTTT.

This chain joins TRBV24-1 and TRBJ2-1, with 8 bases aligning to TRBD2. Germline values: CDR1 KGHDR, CDR2 SFDVKD. The length of the CDR3 is 16 residues. The trim removed 1 base at V and 10 bases at J, leaving 11 bases unmatched. The CDR3 reads CATSDFAGTSTGEQFF. As DNA, the CDR3 is TGTGCCACCAGTGATTTTGCCGGGACTAGTACGGGGGAGCAGTTCTTC.

The chain's CDR3 is CASSQAGPRNEQFF. The CDR3 DNA reads TGCGCCAGCAGCCAAGCGGGCCCTCGTAATGAGCAGTTCTTC. V usage is TRBV4-1 and J usage is TRBJ2-1; the D is unclear. The CDR3 totals 14 residues. Germline loops: CDR1 MGHRA, CDR2 YSYEKL. The V gene lost 1 base and the J gene lost 7 bases, with 11 bases spanning the gap.